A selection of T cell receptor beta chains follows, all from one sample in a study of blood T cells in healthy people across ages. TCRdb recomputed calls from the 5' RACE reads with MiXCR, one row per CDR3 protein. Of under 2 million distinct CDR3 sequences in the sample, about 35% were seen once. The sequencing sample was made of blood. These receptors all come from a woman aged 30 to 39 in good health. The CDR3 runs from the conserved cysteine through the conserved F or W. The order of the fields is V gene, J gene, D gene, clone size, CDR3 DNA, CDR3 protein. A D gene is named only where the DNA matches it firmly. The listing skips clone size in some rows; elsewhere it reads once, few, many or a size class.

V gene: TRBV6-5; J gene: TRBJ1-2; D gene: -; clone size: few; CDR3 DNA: TGTGCCAGCAGTTACTCGACGGCAGGGGATAGTGGCTACACCTTC; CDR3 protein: CASSYSTAGDSGYTF
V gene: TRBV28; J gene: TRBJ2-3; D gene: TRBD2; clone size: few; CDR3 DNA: TGTGCCAGCAGTTCTCCTAGCGGCGGTTTCACAGATACGCAGTATTTT; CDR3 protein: CASSSPSGGFTDTQYF
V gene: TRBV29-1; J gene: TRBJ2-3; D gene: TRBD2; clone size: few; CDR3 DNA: TGCAGCGTTGAACAGCGGGGGCCCGAAGATACGCAGTATTTT; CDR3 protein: CSVEQRGPEDTQYF
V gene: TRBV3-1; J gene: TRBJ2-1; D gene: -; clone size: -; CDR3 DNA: TGTGCCAGCAGCTTACGCGAGGAGCAGTTCTTC; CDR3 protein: CASSLREEQFF
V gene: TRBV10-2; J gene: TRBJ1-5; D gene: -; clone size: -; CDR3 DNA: TGCGCCAGCAGGGTAGGACACACCAATCAGCCCCAGCATTTT; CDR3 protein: CASRVGHTNQPQHF
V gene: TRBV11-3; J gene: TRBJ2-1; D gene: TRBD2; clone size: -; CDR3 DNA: TGTGCCAGCAGCTTGGGACTAGTAGGTTATGAGCAGTTCTTC; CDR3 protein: CASSLGLVGYEQFF
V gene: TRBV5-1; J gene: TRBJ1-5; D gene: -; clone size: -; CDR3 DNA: TGCGCCAGCAGGAGGAACAATAGCAATCAGCCCCAGCATTTT; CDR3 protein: CASRRNNSNQPQHF
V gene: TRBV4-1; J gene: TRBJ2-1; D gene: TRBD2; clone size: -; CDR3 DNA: TGCGCCAGCAGCCATCCCCCCTACGGGGGGGTCTGGCATGAGAAGTTCTTC; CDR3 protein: CASSHPPYGGVWHEKFF
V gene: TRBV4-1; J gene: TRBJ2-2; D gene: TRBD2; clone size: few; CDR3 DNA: TGCGCCAGCAGCCAAGATCCGGGACTAGCGGGAGAGAACACCGGGGAGCTGTTTTTT; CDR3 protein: CASSQDPGLAGENTGELFF
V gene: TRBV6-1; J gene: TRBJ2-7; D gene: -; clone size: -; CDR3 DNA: TGTGCCAGCAGCCCGGGGCTAGCTGTTGCGGGGCAGTACTTC; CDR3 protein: CASSPGLAVAGQYF
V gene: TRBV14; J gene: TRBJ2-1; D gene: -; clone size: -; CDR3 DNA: TGTGCCAGCAACCAAGATAGCCAAACAGGGATGGCGGGTAATGAGCAGTTCTTC; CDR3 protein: CASNQDSQTGMAGNEQFF
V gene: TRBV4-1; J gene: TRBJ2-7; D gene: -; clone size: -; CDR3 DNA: TGCGCCAGCAGCCGCTCAGGGGTTTCCTCCTACGAGCAGTACTTC; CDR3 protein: CASSRSGVSSYEQYF
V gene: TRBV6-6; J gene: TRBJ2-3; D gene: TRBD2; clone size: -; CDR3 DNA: TGTGCCAGCAGCGGACTAGCGGCGGCGGATACGCAGTATTTT; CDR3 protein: CASSGLAAADTQYF
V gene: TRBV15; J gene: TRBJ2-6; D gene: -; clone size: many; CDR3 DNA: TGTGCCACCAGCAGAGAGCCCACCGGGATACTCTCTGGGGCCAACGTCCTGACTTTC; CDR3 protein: CATSREPTGILSGANVLTF
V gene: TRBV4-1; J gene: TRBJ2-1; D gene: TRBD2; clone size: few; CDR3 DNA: TGCGCCAGCAGCCAAGGGGGCGGGAGGACCAACAATGAGCAGTTCTTC; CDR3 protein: CASSQGGGRTNNEQFF
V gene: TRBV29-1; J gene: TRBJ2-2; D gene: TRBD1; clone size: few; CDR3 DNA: TGCAGCGTTGATCTGGACAGGGGGCGCTCCGGGGAGCTGTTTTTT; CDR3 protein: CSVDLDRGRSGELFF
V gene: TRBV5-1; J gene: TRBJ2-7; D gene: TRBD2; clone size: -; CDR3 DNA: TGCGCCAGCAGCTTGGCCGAAGCGGGAGCCGTCGAGCAGTACTTC; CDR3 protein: CASSLAEAGAVEQYF
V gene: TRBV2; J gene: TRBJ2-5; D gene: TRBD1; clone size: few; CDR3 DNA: TGTGCCAGCAGTGCACAGGGGGAATGGGAGCAGTACTTC; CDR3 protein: CASSAQGEWEQYF
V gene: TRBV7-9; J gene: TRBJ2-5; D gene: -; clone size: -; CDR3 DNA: TGTGCCAGCAGCTTACTAGCCCCGGGCGGCGAGACCCAGTACTTC; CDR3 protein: CASSLLAPGGETQYF
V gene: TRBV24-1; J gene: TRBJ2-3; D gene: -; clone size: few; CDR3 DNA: TGTGCCACCAGTCCTACAGGCGGGGGCGCAGATACGCAGTATTTT; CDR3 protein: CATSPTGGGADTQYF
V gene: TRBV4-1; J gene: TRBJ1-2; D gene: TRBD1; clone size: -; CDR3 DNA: TGCGCCAGCAGCCAAGACTTGGGACAGGGAGCGTTCTATGACTACACCTTC; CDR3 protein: CASSQDLGQGAFYDYTF
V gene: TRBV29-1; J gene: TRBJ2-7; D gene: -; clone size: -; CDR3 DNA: TGCAGCGTTTCCCGCCGGGGCAGGGCACACGAGCAGTACTTC; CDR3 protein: CSVSRRGRAHEQYF
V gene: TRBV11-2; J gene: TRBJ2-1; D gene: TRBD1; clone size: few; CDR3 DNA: TGTGCCAGCAGCTTAGGGACAGGGCAGTTCTTC; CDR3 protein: CASSLGTGQFF
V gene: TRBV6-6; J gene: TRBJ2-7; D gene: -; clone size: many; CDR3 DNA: TGTGCCAGCAGAGCGGGCCTATCCTACGAGCAGTACTTC; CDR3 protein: CASRAGLSYEQYF
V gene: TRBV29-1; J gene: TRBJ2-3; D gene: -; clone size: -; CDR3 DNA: TGCAGCGTCACGGGATGGCGGGCGACTAACGCAGATATGCAGTATTTT; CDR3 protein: CSVTGWRATNADMQYF
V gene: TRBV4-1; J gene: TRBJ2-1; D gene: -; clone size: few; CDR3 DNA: TGCGCCAGCAGCCTGGTAGAGGTTATTAGCTCCTACAATGAGCAGTTCTTC; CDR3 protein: CASSLVEVISSYNEQFF
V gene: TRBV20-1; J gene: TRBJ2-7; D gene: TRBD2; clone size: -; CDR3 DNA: TGCAGTGCCCCGACTATAGCGGGGGGGCCACTCGAGCAGTACTTC; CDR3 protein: CSAPTIAGGPLEQYF
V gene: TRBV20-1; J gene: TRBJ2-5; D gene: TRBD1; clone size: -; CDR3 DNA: TGCAGTGCTAGAGATACGCACAGGGGTCAGGAGACCCAGTACTTC; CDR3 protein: CSARDTHRGQETQYF
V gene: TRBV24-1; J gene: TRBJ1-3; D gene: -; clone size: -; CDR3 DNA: TGTGCCACCAGTGATTTGAGACATCTCTCTGGAAACACCATATATTTT; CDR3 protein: CATSDLRHLSGNTIYF
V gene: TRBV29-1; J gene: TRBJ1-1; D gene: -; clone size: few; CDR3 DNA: TGCAGCGTTGCAAACAGACGGGGTTTAGAAGCTTTCTTT; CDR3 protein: CSVANRRGLEAFF